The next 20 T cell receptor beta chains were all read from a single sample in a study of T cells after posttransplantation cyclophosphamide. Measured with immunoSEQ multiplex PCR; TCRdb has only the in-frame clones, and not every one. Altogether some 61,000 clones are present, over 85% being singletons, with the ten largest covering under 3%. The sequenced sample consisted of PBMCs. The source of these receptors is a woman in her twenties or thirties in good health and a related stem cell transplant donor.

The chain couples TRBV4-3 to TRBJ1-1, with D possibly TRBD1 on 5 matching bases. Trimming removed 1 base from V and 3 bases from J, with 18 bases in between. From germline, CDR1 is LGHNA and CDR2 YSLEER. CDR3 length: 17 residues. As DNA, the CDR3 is TGCGCCAGCAGCCAAGGGGCCGGGACTGGCGGGGACACTGAAGCTTTCTTT. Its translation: CASSQGAGTGGDTEAFF.

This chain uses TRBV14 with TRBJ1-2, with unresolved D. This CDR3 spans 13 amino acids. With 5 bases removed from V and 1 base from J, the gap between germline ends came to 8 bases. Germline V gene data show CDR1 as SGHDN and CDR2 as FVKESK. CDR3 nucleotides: TGTGCCAGCAGCACTTCGCGTAACTATGGCTACACCTTC. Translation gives CASSTSRNYGYTF.

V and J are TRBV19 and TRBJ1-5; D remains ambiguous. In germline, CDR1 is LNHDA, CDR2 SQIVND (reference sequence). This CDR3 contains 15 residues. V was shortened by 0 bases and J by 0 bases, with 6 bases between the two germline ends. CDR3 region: CASSIEANSNQPQHF. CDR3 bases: TGTGCCAGTAGTATAGAGGCGAATAGCAATCAGCCCCAGCATTTT.

The CDR3 DNA reads TGTGCCAGCAGTATAGAGGACAGTTCTAACTATGGCTACACCTTC. Residues: CASSIEDSSNYGYTF. V gene TRBV2 combines with J gene TRBJ1-2; D is possibly TRBD1 (6 bases). There are 15 residues in the CDR3. The germline V gene has CDR1 SNHLY and CDR2 FYNNEI. Trimming removed 5 bases from V and 0 bases from J, with 13 bases in between.

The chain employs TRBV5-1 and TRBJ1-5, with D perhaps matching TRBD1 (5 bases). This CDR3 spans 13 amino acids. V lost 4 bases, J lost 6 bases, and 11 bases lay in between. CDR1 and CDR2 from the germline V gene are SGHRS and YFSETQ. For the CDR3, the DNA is TGCGCCAGCAGCCCCCAGGGTAGTCAGCCCCAGCATTTT. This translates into CASSPQGSQPQHF.

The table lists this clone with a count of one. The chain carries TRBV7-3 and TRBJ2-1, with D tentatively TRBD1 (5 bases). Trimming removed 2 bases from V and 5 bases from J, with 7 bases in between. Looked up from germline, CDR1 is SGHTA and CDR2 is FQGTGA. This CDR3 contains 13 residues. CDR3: CASSLVGDNEQFF. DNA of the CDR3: TGTGCCAGCAGCTTAGTAGGGGACAATGAGCAGTTCTTC.

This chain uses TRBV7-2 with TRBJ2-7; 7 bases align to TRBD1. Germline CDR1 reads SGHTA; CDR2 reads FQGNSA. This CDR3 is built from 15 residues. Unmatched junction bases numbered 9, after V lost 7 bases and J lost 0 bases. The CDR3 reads CASISGQAYSYEQYF. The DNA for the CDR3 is TGTGCCAGCATTTCCGGACAGGCTTACTCCTACGAGCAGTACTTC.

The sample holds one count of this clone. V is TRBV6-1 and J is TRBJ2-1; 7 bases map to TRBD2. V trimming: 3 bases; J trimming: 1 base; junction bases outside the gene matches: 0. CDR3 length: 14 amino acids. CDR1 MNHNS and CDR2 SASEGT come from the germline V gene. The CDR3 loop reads CASSDSGSYNEQFF. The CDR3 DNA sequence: TGTGCCAGCAGTGATAGCGGGTCCTACAATGAGCAGTTCTTC.

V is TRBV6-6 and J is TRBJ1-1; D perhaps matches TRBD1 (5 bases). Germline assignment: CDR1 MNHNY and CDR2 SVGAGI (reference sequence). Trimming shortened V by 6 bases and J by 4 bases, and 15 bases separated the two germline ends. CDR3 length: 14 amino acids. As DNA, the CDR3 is TGTGCCAGCAGCCTATCAGCCGGGGCCACTGAAGCTTTCTTT. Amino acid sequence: CASSLSAGATEAFF.

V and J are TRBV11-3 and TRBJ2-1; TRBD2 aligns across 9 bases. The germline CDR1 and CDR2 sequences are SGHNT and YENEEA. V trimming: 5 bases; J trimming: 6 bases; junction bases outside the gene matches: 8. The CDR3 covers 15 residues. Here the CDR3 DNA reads TGTGCCAGCAGCAAGGGGGCGGGGGGGTTCAATGAGCAGTTCTTC. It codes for CASSKGAGGFNEQFF.

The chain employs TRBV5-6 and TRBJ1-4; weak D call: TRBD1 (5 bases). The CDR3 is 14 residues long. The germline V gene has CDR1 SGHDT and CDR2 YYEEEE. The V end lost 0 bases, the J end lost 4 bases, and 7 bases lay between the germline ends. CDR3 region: CASSLGQINEKLFF. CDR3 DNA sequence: TGTGCCAGCAGCTTGGGACAGATTAATGAAAAACTGTTTTTT. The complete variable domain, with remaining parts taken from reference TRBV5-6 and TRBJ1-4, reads DAGVTQSPTHLIKTRGQQVTLRCSPKSGHDTVSWYQQALGQGPQFIFQYYEEEERQRGNFPDRFSGHQFPNYSSELNVNALLLGDSALYLCASSLGQINEKLFFGSGTQLSVL.

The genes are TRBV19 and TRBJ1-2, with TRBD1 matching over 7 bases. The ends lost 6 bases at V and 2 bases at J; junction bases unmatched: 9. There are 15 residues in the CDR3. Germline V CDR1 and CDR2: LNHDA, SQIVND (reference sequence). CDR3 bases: TGTGCCAGTAGCAACCAACAGACAGGGAACTATGGCTACACCTTC. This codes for CASSNQQTGNYGYTF.

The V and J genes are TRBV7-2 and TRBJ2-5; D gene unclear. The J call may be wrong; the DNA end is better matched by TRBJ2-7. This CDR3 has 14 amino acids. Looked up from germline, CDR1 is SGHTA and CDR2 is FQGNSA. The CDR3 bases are TGTGCCAGCAGCTTAAAGGTGCCCTCCTACGAGCAGTACTTC. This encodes CASSLKVPSYEQYF.

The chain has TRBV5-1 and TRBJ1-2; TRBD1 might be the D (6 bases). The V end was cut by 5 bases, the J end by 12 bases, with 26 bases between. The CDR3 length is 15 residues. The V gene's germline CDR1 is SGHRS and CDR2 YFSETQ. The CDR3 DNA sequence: TGCGCCAGCAGTTCTGGACAGCTAGGAATTAGTTTTCACACCTTC. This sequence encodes CASSSGQLGISFHTF.

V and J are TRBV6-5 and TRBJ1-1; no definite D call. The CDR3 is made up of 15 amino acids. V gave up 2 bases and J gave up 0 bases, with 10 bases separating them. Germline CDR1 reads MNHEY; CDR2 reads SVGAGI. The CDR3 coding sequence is TGTGCCAGCAGTTACCACAGTGACATGAACACTGAAGCTTTCTTT. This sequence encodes CASSYHSDMNTEAFF.

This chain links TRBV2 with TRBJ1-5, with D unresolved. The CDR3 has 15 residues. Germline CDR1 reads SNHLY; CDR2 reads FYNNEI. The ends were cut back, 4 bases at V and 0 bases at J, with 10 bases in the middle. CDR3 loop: CASSGAGNSNQPQHF. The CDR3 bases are TGTGCCAGCAGTGGGGCAGGAAATAGCAATCAGCCCCAGCATTTT.

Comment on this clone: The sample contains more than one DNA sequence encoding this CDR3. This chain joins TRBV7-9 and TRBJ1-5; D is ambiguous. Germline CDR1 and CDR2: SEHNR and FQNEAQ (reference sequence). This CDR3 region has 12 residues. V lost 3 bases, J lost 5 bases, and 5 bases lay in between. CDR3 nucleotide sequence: TGTGCCAGCAGCTTTGGCGATCAGCCCCAGCATTTT. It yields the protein CASSFGDQPQHF.

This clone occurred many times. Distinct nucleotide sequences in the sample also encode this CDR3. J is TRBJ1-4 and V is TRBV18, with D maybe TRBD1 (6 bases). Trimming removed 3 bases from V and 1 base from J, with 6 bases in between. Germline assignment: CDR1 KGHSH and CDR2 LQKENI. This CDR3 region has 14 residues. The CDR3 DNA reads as TGTGCCAGCTCACCGGACAGAACTAATGAAAAACTGTTTTTT. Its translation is CASSPDRTNEKLFF.

In nucleotides, the CDR3 is TGTGCCACCAGCAGAGATCGAGCTTACCTCCACGAGCAGTACTTC. It encodes CATSRDRAYLHEQYF. This chain uses TRBV15 with TRBJ2-5; unclear D gene. The end of the DNA fits TRBJ2-7 better, so the J call may be wrong. Germline V gene lookup returns CDR1 LNHNV and CDR2 YYDKDF (reference sequence). The CDR3 runs 15 residues.

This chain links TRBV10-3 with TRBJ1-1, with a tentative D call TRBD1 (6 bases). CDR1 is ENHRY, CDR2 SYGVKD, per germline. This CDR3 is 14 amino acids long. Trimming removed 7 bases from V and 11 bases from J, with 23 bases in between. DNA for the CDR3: TGTGCCATCACCGAGGGGTCGGGGGGCGCTGGGGCTTTCTTT. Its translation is CAITEGSGGAGAFF.